A single sample gave rise to the 22 T cell receptor beta chains below, sequenced in a study of OX40 agonist ivuxolimab in advanced cancers. TCRdb keeps only in-frame clones here, not all; method: immunoSEQ multiplex PCR. This table holds about 67,000 clones, roughly 85% found once. Source: CD4+ or CD8+ T cells sorted from blood, taken in a trial of the OX40 agonist ivuxolimab. Receptor source: an adult with an advanced solid tumor such as melanoma, head and neck, liver or kidney cancer.

This chain joins TRBV27 and TRBJ1-2, with D possibly being TRBD1 (6 bases). CDR3 length: 13 residues. Per germline, CDR1 MNHEY and CDR2 SMNVEV (reference sequence). Trimming removed 5 bases from V and 0 bases from J, with 7 bases in between. CDR3 DNA sequence: TGTGCCAGCAGTAGACAGGCTAACTATGGCTACACCTTC. Amino acids: CASSRQANYGYTF.

This chain uses TRBV5-4 with TRBJ2-7; D is uncertain. V lost 3 bases to trimming and J lost 2 bases, with 12 bases between them. The length of the CDR3 is 14 residues. Per germline, CDR1 SGHNT and CDR2 YYREEE (reference sequence). CDR3 DNA sequence: TGTGCCAGCAGCTACGGCCTCGGCCCCTACGAGCAGTACTTC. This translates into CASSYGLGPYEQYF. The full variable domain, in which reference TRBV5-4 and TRBJ2-7 provide the parts outside the CDR3, is ETGVTQSPTHLIKTRGQQVTLRCSSQSGHNTVSWYQQALGQGPQFIFQYYREEENGRGNFPPRFSGLQFPNYSSELNVNALELDDSALYLCASSYGLGPYEQYFGPGTRLTVT.

The chain has TRBV30 and TRBJ2-3, with TRBD1 matching over 8 bases. Looked up from germline, CDR1 is GTSNPN and CDR2 is SVGIG (reference sequence). The CDR3 consists of 18 residues. After removal of 1 base from V and 2 bases from J, the junction contained 14 bases not matched to a gene. The CDR3, as DNA: TGTGCCTGGAGTGGAAGTTTAAACAGGGGGATAGTCACAGATACGCAGTATTTT. As protein: CAWSGSLNRGIVTDTQYF.

This clone was seen a single time. The chain carries TRBV5-4 and TRBJ2-5, with 10 nucleotides matching TRBD2. Per the germline V gene, CDR1 is SGHNT and CDR2 is YYREEE (reference sequence). This CDR3 is 18 amino acids long. V lost 0 bases and J lost 0; bases outside the gene matches: 8. The CDR3 reads CASSLEGSSGRYQETQYF. The CDR3, as DNA: TGTGCCAGCAGCTTGGAGGGTAGTAGCGGGAGGTACCAAGAGACCCAGTACTTC. The full variable domain, completed using reference TRBV5-4 and TRBJ2-5, is ETGVTQSPTHLIKTRGQQVTLRCSSQSGHNTVSWYQQALGQGPQFIFQYYREEENGRGNFPPRFSGLQFPNYSSELNVNALELDDSALYLCASSLEGSSGRYQETQYFGPGTRLLVL.

The V gene is TRBV13, the J gene TRBJ2-5; 7 bases are shared with TRBD2. The germline V gene has CDR1 PRHDT and CDR2 FYEKMQ (reference sequence). Germline trimming cut 5 bases from V and 5 bases from J; bases unmatched to any gene: 11. The CDR3 length is 15 residues. The CDR3 bases are TGTGCCAGCAGCCTATCTCTAGCGGCTTGGGAGACCCAGTACTTC. Amino acid sequence: CASSLSLAAWETQYF.

This rearrangement joins TRBV11-3 to TRBJ2-1, with D possibly TRBD2 on 6 matching bases. V was shortened by 5 bases and J by 1 base, with 12 bases between the two germline ends. This CDR3 is 15 amino acids long. From germline, CDR1 is SGHNT and CDR2 YENEEA. The CDR3 loop reads CASSPGAGSYNEQFF. The DNA for the CDR3 is TGTGCCAGCAGCCCTGGGGCGGGGTCCTACAATGAGCAGTTCTTC. The variable domain in full, with the rest retrieved from reference TRBV11-3 and TRBJ2-1, is EAGVVQSPRYKIIEKKQPVAFWCNPISGHNTLYWYLQNLGQGPELLIRYENEEAVDDSQLPKDRFSAERLKGVDSTLKIQPAELGDSAVYLCASSPGAGSYNEQFFGPGTRLTVL.

The V call is TRBV19, the J call TRBJ2-3, with TRBD1 identical over 8 bases. J lost 2 bases, V lost 5 bases, and 3 bases had no gene match. Germline V gene data show CDR1 as LNHDA and CDR2 as SQIVND (reference sequence). The CDR3 runs to 14 residues. The CDR3 bases are TGTGCCAGTAGTTCGGGACAGGTCACAGATACGCAGTATTTT. It specifies CASSSGQVTDTQYF.

This sequence joins TRBV18 and TRBJ2-2; D is uncertain. Germline V gene lookup returns CDR1 KGHSH and CDR2 LQKENI. The CDR3 totals 13 residues. Trimming took 5 bases from V and 6 from J, leaving 10 bases between them. The CDR3 region is CASSSKDSGELFF. The CDR3 nucleotides read TGTGCCAGCTCATCCAAGGATTCCGGGGAGCTGTTTTTT.

This chain connects TRBV7-3 to TRBJ2-3; D gene uncertain. The CDR3 totals 13 residues. Germline V gives CDR1 SGHTA, CDR2 FQGTGA. Trimming took off 5 bases at V and 4 bases at J, with 10 bases between the two ends. The DNA for the CDR3 is TGTGCCAGCAGCCCTACTATGGCAGATACGCAGTATTTT. Its translation is CASSPTMADTQYF.

This clone was counted a few times. The genes are TRBV12-5 and TRBJ2-5; the D gene is possibly TRBD1 (5 bases). Trimming took 2 bases from V and 4 from J, leaving 8 bases between them. Germline V gene data show CDR1 as LGHNT and CDR2 as FRNRAP. This CDR3 spans 13 amino acids. The CDR3 spells CASGLTGTETQYF. Here the CDR3 DNA reads TGTGCTAGTGGTTTGACAGGTACAGAGACCCAGTACTTC.

The rearrangement uses TRBV2 and TRBJ2-7; tentatively, D is TRBD1 (6 bases). V shed 3 bases and J shed 6 bases, with 12 bases lying between them. Germline CDR1 and CDR2: SNHLY and FYNNEI. The CDR3 loop spans 13 amino acids. This CDR3 is CASSEWGQGEQYF. DNA of the CDR3: TGTGCCAGCAGTGAGTGGGGGCAAGGCGAGCAGTACTTC.

Concerning this clone: An end of the junction differs from the germline gene, which may be a read error. The genes are TRBV7-7 and TRBJ2-5, with TRBD2 identical over 14 bases. From germline, CDR1 is SSHAT and CDR2 FNYEAQ (reference sequence). The CDR3 is made up of 17 amino acids. The CDR3 DNA sequence: TGTGCTAGCAGCCCCGGGACTAGCGGGAGAGGGCAAGAGACCCAGTACTTC. This sequence encodes CASSPGTSGRGQETQYF.

The table lists this clone with a count of one. The rearrangement joins TRBV28 to TRBJ1-1; D call uncertain. The CDR3 has 15 residues. Trimming cost V 10 bases and J 5 bases, with 23 bases left between them. Germline values: CDR1 MDHEN, CDR2 SYDVKM. In DNA form, the CDR3 reads TGTGCCACCTTCCCCCCCAGTGGTGGAGGAACTGAAGCTTTCTTT. Its protein product is CATFPPSGGGTEAFF.

The genes are TRBV27 and TRBJ2-1; TRBD2 matches at 7 bases. The germline V gene encodes CDR1 MNHEY and CDR2 SMNVEV (reference sequence). There are 16 residues in the CDR3. Trimming cost V 3 bases and J 3 bases; bases outside gene matches: 8. This CDR3 reads CASSFGRERDYNEQFF. The CDR3 DNA sequence: TGTGCCAGCAGTTTCGGGCGGGAGAGGGACTACAATGAGCAGTTCTTC.

Details on this clone: At one end, the junction sequence differs from germline, possibly due to a read error. The V and J genes are TRBV29-1 and TRBJ1-1; D is unclear. The CDR3 covers 12 residues. The V gene's germline CDR1 is SQVTM and CDR2 ANQGSEA. In nucleotides, the CDR3 is TGCAGCGTCGAAGGTCCAGGCCTAACGACTTTCTTT. This translates into CSVEGPGLTTFF. Complete variable domain (other parts from reference TRBV29-1 and TRBJ1-1): SAVISQKPSRDICQRGTSLTIQCQVDSQVTMMFWYRQQPGQSLTLIATANQGSEATYESGFVIDKFPISRPNLTFSTLTVSNMSPEDSSIYLCSVEGPGLTTFFGQGTRLTVV.

This chain joins TRBV30 and TRBJ2-7; TRBD1 agrees at 8 bases. Germline CDR1 and CDR2: GTSNPN and SVGIG (reference sequence). The V segment lost 2 bases and the J segment 0 bases; nucleotides outside the gene matches: 9. This CDR3 spans 16 amino acids. CDR3 coding DNA: TGTGCCTGGAGTTTTGCAGGGACAGGCCTCTCCTACGAGCAGTACTTC. The encoded protein is CAWSFAGTGLSYEQYF.

This clone was seen a handful of times. The CDR3 loop reads CASSRGGRQLPKNIQYF. As DNA, the CDR3 is TGTGCCAGCAGTAGAGGGGGGAGACAGCTCCCTAAAAACATTCAGTACTTC. The rearrangement links TRBV2 to TRBJ2-4; tentatively, D is TRBD1 or TRBD2 (6 bases each). Germline V CDR1 and CDR2: SNHLY, FYNNEI. The CDR3 sequence is 17 residues long. V lost 5 bases and J 4 bases, leaving 21 bases between the germline ends.

CDR3 protein: CASSRRGEQFF. DNA for the CDR3: TGTGCCAGCAGTCGTAGGGGTGAGCAGTTCTTC. The rearrangement links TRBV7-2 to TRBJ2-1; tentative D call: TRBD1 (5 bases). V gave up 6 bases and J gave up 9 bases, with 9 bases separating them. Germline assignment: CDR1 SGHTA and CDR2 FQGNSA. The CDR3 loop spans 11 amino acids.

The genes are TRBV30 and TRBJ1-6; D perhaps matches TRBD1 (5 bases). The CDR3 consists of 15 residues. Germline CDR1 and CDR2: GTSNPN and SVGIG (reference sequence). The V end lost 4 bases, the J end lost 0 bases, and 10 bases lay between the germline ends. DNA of the CDR3: TGTGCCTGGACCGCAGGGAGCTCCTATAATTCACCCCTCCACTTT. Residues: CAWTAGSSYNSPLHF.

This chain joins TRBV14 and TRBJ2-7; unclear D gene. V was clipped by 1 base and J by 7 bases, with 5 bases between them. This CDR3 has 11 residues. CDR1 SGHDN and CDR2 FVKESK come from the germline V gene. CDR3 region: CASSQAREQYF. DNA for the CDR3: TGTGCCAGCAGCCAAGCCAGGGAGCAGTACTTC. Filled out from reference TRBV14 and TRBJ2-7, the complete variable domain reads EAGVTQFPSHSVIEKGQTVTLRCDPISGHDNLYWYRRVMGKEIKFLLHFVKESKQDESGMPNNRFLAERTGGTYSTLKVQPAELEDSGVYFCASSQAREQYFGPGTRLTVT.

CDR3 sequence reads: CASSPARQGENTIYF. The CDR3 nucleotides read TGTGCCAGTAGTCCCGCCCGGCAGGGTGAAAACACCATATATTTT. This chain connects TRBV19 to TRBJ1-3; D may be TRBD1 (5 bases). Trimming took 5 bases from V and 6 from J, leaving 17 bases between them. CDR3 length equals 15 residues. The germline gives CDR1 LNHDA, CDR2 SQIVND (reference sequence).

The V gene is TRBV19, the J gene TRBJ2-7; 12 bases map to TRBD1. J lost 5 bases, V lost 4 bases, and 6 bases had no gene match. CDR1 and CDR2 from the germline V gene are LNHDA and SQIVND (reference sequence). The CDR3 is 15 amino acids. For the CDR3, the DNA is TGTGCCAGTAGTAAGGGACAGGGGGCTATCAACGAGCAGTACTTC. Protein: CASSKGQGAINEQYF.